The 3 T cell receptor beta chains listed next were all sequenced from one sample in a study of CD8 T cells in ankylosing spondylitis. The study, taken as a whole, reports: It appeared that ankylosing spondylitis blood was characterized by a TCR beta motif of several highly homologous variants.

MiXCR was run by TCRdb on the 5' RACE reads, yielding one entry per CDR3 protein. Of 650,000 to 800,000 distinct CDR3 sequences detected, around 20% appear once; the ten largest clones hold over 15%. Their cognate antigens are unknown. The sample consisted of blood, either unsorted or a sorted T cell fraction (not recorded which). These receptors all stem from a male donor with ankylosing spondylitis.

There are a few counts of this clonotype. The chain is built from TRBV20-1 and TRBJ1-2; perhaps TRBD1 as D (5 bases). Trimming removed 1 base from V and 7 bases from J, with 13 bases in between. This CDR3 spans 13 amino acids. Per germline, CDR1 DFQATT and CDR2 SNEGSKA (reference sequence). CDR3 in amino acids: CSARAPGGTGYTF. CDR3 DNA: TGCAGTGCTAGAGCCCCTGGGGGGACTGGCTACACCTTC.

A few counts support this clonotype. This chain connects TRBV12-5 to TRBJ1-6; 8 positions match TRBD1. Per the germline V gene, CDR1 is LGHNT and CDR2 is FRNRAP. This CDR3 is 16 amino acids long. V shed 6 bases, J shed 8 bases, and the junction held 12 bases outside the gene matches. As DNA, the CDR3 is TGTGCTAGTGGGCGGGAAGGCGGACAGGGATATTCACCCCTCCACTTT. Translating it yields CASGREGGQGYSPLHF. The full variable domain, rest sourced from reference TRBV12-5 and TRBJ1-6, is DARVTQTPRHKVTEMGQEVTMRCQPILGHNTVFWYRQTMMQGLELLAYFRNRAPLDDSGMPKDRFSAEMPDATLATLKIQPSEPRDSAVYFCASGREGGQGYSPLHFGNGTRLTVT.

This clonotype occurred once. The V gene is TRBV29-1, the J gene TRBJ1-2, with 7 bases identical to TRBD1. The CDR3 runs to 13 residues. Looked up from germline, CDR1 is SQVTM and CDR2 is ANQGSEA. With V trimmed by 5 bases and J by 6 bases, 9 bases remained unmatched. Here the CDR3 DNA reads TGCAGCGTTCCCCTGTGGGGGACAGATGGCTACACCTTC. Residues: CSVPLWGTDGYTF.